This T cell receptor (beta chain) was identified during a study of T cell responses to AZD1222 COVID-19 vaccine. Study-wide results and limits: The number of AZD1222 recipients seropositive at baseline was only 6 or 7.

Using immunoSEQ multiplex PCR, the repertoire was profiled, and TCRdb retains in-frame clones only, with some absent. The table includes roughly 75,000 clones, around nine tenths detected once. Concerning this clone itself: Its antigen is not identified.

The receptor was isolated from an adult who received the AZD1222 COVID-19 vaccine. The sequencing here drew on peripheral blood, taken 28 days after the second AZD1222 dose.

CDR3 amino acids: CASSSTAGERETQYF. The CDR3 DNA follows: TGCGCCAGCAGCTCCACGGCGGGGGAAAGAGAGACCCAGTACTTC. The chain carries TRBV5-1 and TRBJ2-5; 7 bases line up with TRBD2. This CDR3 is built from 15 residues. The germline CDR1 and CDR2 sequences are SGHRS and YFSETQ. V lost 3 bases and J lost 4; bases outside the gene matches: 9. Filled out from reference TRBV5-1 and TRBJ2-5, the complete variable domain reads KAGVTQTPRYLIKTRGQQVTLSCSPISGHRSVSWYQQTPGQGLQFLFEYFSETQRNKGNFPGRFSGRQFSNSRSEMNVSTLELGDSALYLCASSSTAGERETQYFGPGTRLLVL.